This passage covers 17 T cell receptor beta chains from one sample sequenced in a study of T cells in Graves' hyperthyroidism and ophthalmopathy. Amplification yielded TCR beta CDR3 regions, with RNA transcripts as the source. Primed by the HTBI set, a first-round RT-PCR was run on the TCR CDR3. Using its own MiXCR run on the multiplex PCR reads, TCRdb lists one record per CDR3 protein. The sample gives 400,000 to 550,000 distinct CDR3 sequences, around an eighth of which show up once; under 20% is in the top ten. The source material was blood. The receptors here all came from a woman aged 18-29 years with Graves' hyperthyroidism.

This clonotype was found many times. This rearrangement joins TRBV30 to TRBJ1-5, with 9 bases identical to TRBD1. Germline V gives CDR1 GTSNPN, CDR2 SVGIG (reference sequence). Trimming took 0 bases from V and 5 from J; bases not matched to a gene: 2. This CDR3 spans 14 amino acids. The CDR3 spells CAWSVGTGYQPQHF. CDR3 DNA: TGTGCCTGGAGTGTTGGGACAGGGTATCAGCCCCAGCATTTT.

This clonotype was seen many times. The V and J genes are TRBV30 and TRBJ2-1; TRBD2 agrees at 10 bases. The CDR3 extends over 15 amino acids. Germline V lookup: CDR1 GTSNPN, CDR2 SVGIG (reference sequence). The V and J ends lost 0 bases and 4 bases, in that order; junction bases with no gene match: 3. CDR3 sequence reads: CAWSVKLAGYNEQFF. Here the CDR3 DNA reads TGTGCCTGGAGTGTAAAACTAGCGGGGTACAATGAGCAGTTCTTC. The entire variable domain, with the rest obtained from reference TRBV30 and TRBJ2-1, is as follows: SQTIHQWPATLVQPVGSPLSLECTVEGTSNPNLYWYRQAAGRGLQLLFYSVGIGQISSEVPQNLSASRPQDRQFILSSKKLLLSDSGFYLCAWSVKLAGYNEQFFGPGTRLTVL.

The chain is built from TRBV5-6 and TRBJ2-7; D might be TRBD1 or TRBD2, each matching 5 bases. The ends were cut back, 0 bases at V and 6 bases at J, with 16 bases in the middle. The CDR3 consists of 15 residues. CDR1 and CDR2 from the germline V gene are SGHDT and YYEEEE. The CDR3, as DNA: TGTGCCAGCAGCTTGGTACGCAGGTTGAGGGGCGAGCAGTACGTC. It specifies CASSLVRRLRGEQYV.

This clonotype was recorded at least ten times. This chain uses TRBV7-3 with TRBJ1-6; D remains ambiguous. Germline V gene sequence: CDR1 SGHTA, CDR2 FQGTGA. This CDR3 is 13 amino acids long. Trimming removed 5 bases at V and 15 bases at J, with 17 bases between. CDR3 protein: CASSLGPGDGLHF. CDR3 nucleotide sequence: TGTGCCAGCAGCCTAGGGCCGGGTGATGGCCTCCACTTT.

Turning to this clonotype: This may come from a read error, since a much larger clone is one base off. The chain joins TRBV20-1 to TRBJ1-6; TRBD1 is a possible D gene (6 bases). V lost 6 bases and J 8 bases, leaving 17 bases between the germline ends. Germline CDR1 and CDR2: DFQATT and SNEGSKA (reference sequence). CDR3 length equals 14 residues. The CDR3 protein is CSAGRGDRDSPLHF. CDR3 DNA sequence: TGCAGTGCGGGTAGGGGGGACCGCGATTCACCCCTCCACTTT.

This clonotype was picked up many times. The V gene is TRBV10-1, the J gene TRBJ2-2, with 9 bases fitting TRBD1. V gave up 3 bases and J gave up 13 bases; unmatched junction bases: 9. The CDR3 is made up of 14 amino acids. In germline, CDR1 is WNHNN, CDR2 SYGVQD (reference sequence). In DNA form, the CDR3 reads TGCGCCAGCAGTGACCCCGGACAGGGGAAGGCGCTGTTTTTT. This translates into CASSDPGQGKALFF.

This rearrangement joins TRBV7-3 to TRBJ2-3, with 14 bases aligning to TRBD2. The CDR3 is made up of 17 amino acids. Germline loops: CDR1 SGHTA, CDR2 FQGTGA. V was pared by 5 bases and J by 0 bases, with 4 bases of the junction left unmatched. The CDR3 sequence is CASSPGLAGDSTDTQYF. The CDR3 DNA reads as TGTGCCAGCAGCCCGGGACTAGCGGGAGACAGCACAGATACGCAGTATTTT.

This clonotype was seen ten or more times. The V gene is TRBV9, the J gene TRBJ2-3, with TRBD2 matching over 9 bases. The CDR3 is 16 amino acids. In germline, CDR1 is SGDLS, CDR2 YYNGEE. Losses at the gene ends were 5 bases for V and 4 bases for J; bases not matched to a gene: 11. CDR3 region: CASSPPAGGPADTQYF. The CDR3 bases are TGTGCCAGCAGTCCTCCGGCGGGAGGGCCTGCAGATACGCAGTATTTT.

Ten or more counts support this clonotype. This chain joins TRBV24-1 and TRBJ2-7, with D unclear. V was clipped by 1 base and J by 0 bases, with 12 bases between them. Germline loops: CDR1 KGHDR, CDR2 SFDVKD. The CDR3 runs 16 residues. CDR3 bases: TGTGCCACCAGTGATTTTTGGTTTTCCTGCTCCTACGAGCAGTACGTC. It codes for CATSDFWFSCSYEQYV.

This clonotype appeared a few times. Written as DNA, the CDR3 is TGCGCTGTAGCGGGACGCCTCACAGATACGCAGTATTTT. This encodes CAVAGRLTDTQYF. The chain employs TRBV10-2 and TRBJ2-3; 8 nucleotides match TRBD2. Germline values: CDR1 WSHSY, CDR2 SAAADI. The CDR3 spans 13 residues.

CDR3 bases: TGTGCCACGGAAGGACAGACTCGGGATCAGGGTAGCACAGATACGCAGTATTTT. Translating gives CATEGQTRDQGSTDTQYF. The chain joins TRBV24-1 to TRBJ2-3, with D possibly being TRBD1 (6 bases). The CDR3 runs 18 residues. Trimming took off 10 bases at V and 0 bases at J, with 25 bases between the two ends. Germline CDR1 and CDR2: KGHDR and SFDVKD.

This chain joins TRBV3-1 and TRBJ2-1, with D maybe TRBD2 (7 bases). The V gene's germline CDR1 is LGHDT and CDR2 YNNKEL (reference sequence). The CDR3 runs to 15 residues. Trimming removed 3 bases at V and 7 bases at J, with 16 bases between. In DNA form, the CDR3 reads TGTGCCAGCAGCCAGGCCGGGGGAGGGGGAAATGAGCAGTTCTTC. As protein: CASSQAGGGGNEQFF.

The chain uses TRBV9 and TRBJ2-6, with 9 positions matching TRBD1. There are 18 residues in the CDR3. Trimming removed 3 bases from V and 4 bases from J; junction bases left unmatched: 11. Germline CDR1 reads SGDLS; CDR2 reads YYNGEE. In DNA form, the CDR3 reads TGTGCCAGCAGCGCGAGATTACAGGGGGCCGCAGGGGCCAACGTCCTGACTTTC. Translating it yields CASSARLQGAAGANVLTF.

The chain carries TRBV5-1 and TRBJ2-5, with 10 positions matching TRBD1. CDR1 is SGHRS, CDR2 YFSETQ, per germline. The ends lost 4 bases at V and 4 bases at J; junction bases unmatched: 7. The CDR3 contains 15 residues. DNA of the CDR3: TGCGCCAGCAGCGGAGGACAGGGGGTTGGAGAGACCCAGTACTTC. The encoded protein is CASSGGQGVGETQYF.

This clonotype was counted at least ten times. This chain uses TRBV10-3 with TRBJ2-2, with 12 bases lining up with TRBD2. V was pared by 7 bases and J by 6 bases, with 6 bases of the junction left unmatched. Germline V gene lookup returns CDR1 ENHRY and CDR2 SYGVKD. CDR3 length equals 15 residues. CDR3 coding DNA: TGTGCCATCAATGGACTAGCGGGACGGCCCGGGGAGCTGTTTTTT. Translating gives CAINGLAGRPGELFF.

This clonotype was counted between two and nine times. DNA of the CDR3: TGTGCCAGCAGCTCCGATTTTCAGGCCTATGGCTACACCTTC. Translation: CASSSDFQAYGYTF. This chain connects TRBV7-8 to TRBJ1-2; D not certain. Germline V gives CDR1 SGHVS, CDR2 FQNEAQ. The CDR3 has 14 amino acids. Trimming stripped 4 bases from V and 4 bases from J, with 13 bases between.

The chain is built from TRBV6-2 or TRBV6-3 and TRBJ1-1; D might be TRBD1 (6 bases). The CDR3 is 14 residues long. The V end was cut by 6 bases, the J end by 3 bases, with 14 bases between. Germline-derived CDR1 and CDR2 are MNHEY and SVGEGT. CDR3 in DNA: TGTGCCAGCAGACTACAGGGACCGCACACTGAAGCTTTCTTT. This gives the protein CASRLQGPHTEAFF.